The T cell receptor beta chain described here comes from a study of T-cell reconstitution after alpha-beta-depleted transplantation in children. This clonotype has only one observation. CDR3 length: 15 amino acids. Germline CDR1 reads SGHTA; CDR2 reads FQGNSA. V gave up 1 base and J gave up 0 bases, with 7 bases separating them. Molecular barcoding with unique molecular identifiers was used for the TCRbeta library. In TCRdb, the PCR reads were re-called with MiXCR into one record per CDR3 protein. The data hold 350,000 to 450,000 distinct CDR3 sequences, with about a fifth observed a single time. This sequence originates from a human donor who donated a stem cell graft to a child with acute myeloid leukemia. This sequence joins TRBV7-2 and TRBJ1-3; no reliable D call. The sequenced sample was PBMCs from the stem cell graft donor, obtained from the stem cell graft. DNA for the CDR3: TGTGCCAGCAGCTTAGAGTACTTCTCTGGAAACACCATATATTTT. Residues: CASSLEYFSGNTIYF. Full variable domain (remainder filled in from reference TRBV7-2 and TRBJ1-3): GAGVSQSPSNKVTEKGKDVELRCDPISGHTALYWYRQSLGQGLEFLIYFQGNSAPDKSGLPSDRFSAERTGGSVSTLTIQRTQQEDSAVYLCASSLEYFSGNTIYFGEGSWLTVV.